This entry lists 17 T cell receptor beta chains sequenced from one sample in a study of early T cells in non-severe SARS-CoV-2 infection. TCRdb reprocessed the 5' RACE reads with MiXCR, giving one entry per CDR3 protein. In the table there are around 46,000 distinct CDR3 sequences, 5.6% of which are singletons. The sample taken for sequencing was whole blood. All receptors come from an adult who was a healthcare worker with PCR-confirmed SARS-CoV-2 infection or an uninfected control (not recorded which).

This clonotype was seen a few times. This sequence joins TRBV30 and TRBJ2-3, with a weak D call TRBD1 (6 bases). Trimming pared 5 bases from V and 2 bases from J, leaving 17 bases between. CDR1 is GTSNPN and CDR2 is SVGIG in the germline V gene (reference sequence). The CDR3 covers 15 residues. In DNA form, the CDR3 reads TGTGCCTGGGGTTTATTGACAGGTTTCACAGATACGCAGTATTTT. This gives the protein CAWGLLTGFTDTQYF.

Points on this clonotype: Because the CDR3 is missing its conserved closing phenylalanine or tryptophan, this is likely a read error. The chain recombines TRBV5-1 with TRBJ2-7, with D unclear. V was cut by 2 bases and J by 0 bases, with 6 bases left in between. The CDR3 totals 13 residues. Germline V gene sequence: CDR1 SGHRS, CDR2 YFSETQ. CDR3 coding DNA: TGCGCCAGCAGCTTCAGGATCTCCTACGAGCAGTACTAC. Translating gives CASSFRISYEQYY.

This clonotype was counted only a few times. CDR3 in amino acids: CSAGTAYEQYF. In DNA, the CDR3 is TGCAGCGCGGGGACAGCCTACGAGCAGTACTTC. The chain has TRBV20-1 and TRBJ2-7; a possible D gene is TRBD1 (7 bases). In germline, CDR1 is DFQATT, CDR2 SNEGSKA (reference sequence). The CDR3 consists of 11 residues.

This clonotype was counted at least ten times. The chain uses TRBV6-6 and TRBJ1-2; D remains unclear. There are 16 residues in the CDR3. With 7 bases removed from V and 4 bases from J, the gap between germline ends came to 22 bases. Per the germline V gene, CDR1 is MNHNY and CDR2 is SVGAGI (reference sequence). CDR3 bases: TGTGCCAGCACCTTAAAGGGTCTGCAATCGGGCTATGGCTACACCTTC. Translating gives CASTLKGLQSGYGYTF.

The chain employs TRBV2 and TRBJ1-6, with TRBD1 matching over 7 bases. CDR1 and CDR2 (germline): SNHLY, FYNNEI. The CDR3 runs to 20 residues. J was trimmed by 0 bases and V by 5 bases; bases with no gene match: 16. The CDR3 DNA follows: TGTGCCAGCAGTACGGGACAGCTGGTTACCCAAAGCTCCTATAATTCACCCCTCCACTTT. It specifies CASSTGQLVTQSSYNSPLHF.

This clonotype was recorded at least ten times. The chain employs TRBV5-1 and TRBJ2-3; D unclear. Germline V lookup: CDR1 SGHRS, CDR2 YFSETQ. V was cut by 1 base and J by 2 bases, with 8 bases left in between. CDR3 length equals 14 residues. This CDR3 reads CASSLIQITDTQYF. In DNA, the CDR3 is TGCGCCAGCAGCTTGATACAGATCACAGATACGCAGTATTTT.

This clonotype was recorded many times. The chain carries TRBV12-3 or TRBV12-4 and TRBJ2-7; weak D call: TRBD2 (5 bases). V gave up 1 base and J gave up 12 bases, with 16 bases separating them. This CDR3 spans 13 amino acids. CDR3 in DNA: TGTGCCAGCAGTTTAGGTTTGCCTGGAGGCTCGTACTTC. Translation: CASSLGLPGGSYF.

A few counts support this clonotype. The genes are TRBV5-1 and TRBJ2-1; D is perhaps TRBD2 (6 bases). V lost 0 bases and J 2 bases, leaving 9 bases between the germline ends. The CDR3 totals 15 residues. The germline gives CDR1 SGHRS, CDR2 YFSETQ. In nucleotides, the CDR3 is TGCGCCAGCAGCTTGGGGGGACTCCCCTACAATGAGCAGTTCTTC. Translated, it gives CASSLGGLPYNEQFF.

This clonotype has ten or more counts. The V call is TRBV20-1, the J call TRBJ2-3, with a weak D call TRBD2 (5 bases). Germline V gives CDR1 DFQATT, CDR2 SNEGSKA (reference sequence). The CDR3 length is 15 residues. V dropped 1 base and J dropped 2 bases, with 13 bases sitting between them. CDR3 coding DNA: TGCAGTGCTAGAGGAGCTGGAGGCAACACAGATACGCAGTATTTT. It is translated as CSARGAGGNTDTQYF.

This clonotype was found many times. CDR3 sequence (DNA): TGTGCCAGCTCACCGGGACAGGCTGGAAACACCATATATTTT. This gives the protein CASSPGQAGNTIYF. J is TRBJ1-3 and V is TRBV18; TRBD1 matches at 8 bases. Germline CDR1 is KGHSH and CDR2 is LQKENI. V lost 3 bases to trimming and J lost 2 bases; unmatched junction nucleotides: 0. This CDR3 has 14 residues.

This clonotype was picked up many times. The DNA for the CDR3 is TGCGCCAGCAGCATGAATGGACAGGGTAACACCGGGGAGCTGTTTTTT. It is translated as CASSMNGQGNTGELFF. The rearrangement uses TRBV5-1 and TRBJ2-2; 8 bases match TRBD1. Germline CDR1 and CDR2: SGHRS and YFSETQ. Losses at the gene ends were 4 bases for V and 2 bases for J; bases not matched to a gene: 7. The CDR3 is made up of 16 amino acids.

The rearrangement uses TRBV9 and TRBJ2-1, with 9 bases fitting TRBD1. CDR1 SGDLS and CDR2 YYNGEE come from the germline V gene. The CDR3 runs to 18 residues. Trimming at V came to 4 bases and at J to 4 bases, leaving 15 bases not matched to a gene. The CDR3 loop is CASSQHSRGDRVYNEQFF. For the CDR3, the DNA is TGTGCCAGCAGCCAACATTCTAGGGGGGACAGGGTGTACAATGAGCAGTTCTTC. Together with reference TRBV9 and TRBJ2-1, the CDR3 gives the full variable domain: DSGVTQTPKHLITATGQRVTLRCSPRSGDLSVYWYQQSLDQGLQFLIQYYNGEERAKGNILERFSAQQFPDLHSELNLSSLELGDSALYFCASSQHSRGDRVYNEQFFGPGTRLTVL.

By share, this clonotype ranks as medium-sized. The chain employs TRBV18 and TRBJ1-2; D unclear. The CDR3 loop spans 13 amino acids. V was cut by 2 bases and J by 5 bases, with 9 bases left in between. The germline CDR1 and CDR2 sequences are KGHSH and LQKENI. CDR3 nucleotides: TGTGCCAGCTCACCAGCAACGGAGTATGGCTACACCTTC. Its protein product is CASSPATEYGYTF.

V and J are TRBV12-3 or TRBV12-4 and TRBJ2-2; the D is unclear. V lost 4 bases to trimming and J lost 3 bases, with 12 bases between them. This CDR3 contains 15 residues. CDR3 DNA: TGTGCCAGCAGTTATGCGGCCCGAGACACCGGGGAGCTGTTTTTT. It specifies CASSYAARDTGELFF.

Regarding this clonotype: A read error may explain this, as a much larger clone is one base away. V and J are TRBV13 and TRBJ2-7; the match to TRBD1 covers 9 bases. Trimming cost V 8 bases and J 2 bases; bases outside gene matches: 4. This CDR3 spans 13 amino acids. Germline CDR1 is PRHDT and CDR2 is FYEKMQ (reference sequence). This CDR3 reads CASLGTGTYEQYF. CDR3 nucleotide sequence: TGTGCCAGCCTTGGGACAGGGACCTACGAGCAGTACTTC.

The CDR3 protein is CASSDIGIASYNEQFF. The CDR3 DNA follows: TGTGCCAGCAGTGATATAGGAATAGCTTCCTACAATGAGCAGTTCTTC. The rearrangement links TRBV2 to TRBJ2-1; D uncertain. The CDR3 covers 16 residues. Germline V lookup: CDR1 SNHLY, CDR2 FYNNEI. The V gene lost 3 bases and the J gene lost 1 base, with 13 bases spanning the gap. Based on the CDR3 plus reference TRBV2 and TRBJ2-1, the full variable domain is EPEVTQTPSHQVTQMGQEVILRCVPISNHLYFYWYRQILGQKVEFLVSFYNNEISEKSEIFDDQFSVERPDGSNFTLKIRSTKLEDSAMYFCASSDIGIASYNEQFFGPGTRLTVL.

This clonotype was seen ten or more times. The chain is built from TRBV6-2 or TRBV6-3 and TRBJ2-7; perhaps TRBD2 as D (6 bases). Per germline, CDR1 MNHEY and CDR2 SVGEGT. V shed 7 bases and J shed 1 base, with 14 bases lying between them. This CDR3 is built from 14 residues. This CDR3 is CASTYPGTSYEQYF. CDR3 nucleotides: TGTGCCAGCACCTACCCCGGGACTTCCTACGAGCAGTACTTC.